The following is a T cell receptor (beta chain) sequence with its context. Trimming stripped 4 bases from V and 0 bases from J, with 11 bases between. This CDR3 contains 15 residues. Germline loops: CDR1 SGHRS, CDR2 YFSETQ. As handled by the study authors: Estimation of nucleated cell counts was performed using reference gene primer amplification. The assay was immunoSEQ multiplex PCR, and TCRdb's table has in-frame clones only and misses some. V, J and clone size were drawn from that table, and D and trimming were deduced from the DNA. The sample includes about 200,000 clones, 80% to 90% of them seen just once. This sample stems from a study of blood T cell repertoires in COVID-19. Overall study context: Sites in the United States, Italy and Spain provided acute and convalescent COVID-19 samples. The analysed material was cDNA or gDNA that came from T cells, B-cell-depleted T cells, or PBMCs.

The sample consisted of peripheral blood. The source is a woman aged 50 to 60 with acute or convalescent COVID-19. This chain joins TRBV5-1 and TRBJ1-5; possible D gene TRBD1, 6 bases. CDR3 nucleotide sequence: TGCGCCAGCAGCCGGGGGGGGCTTAGCAATCAGCCCCAGCATTTT. It is translated as CASSRGGLSNQPQHF. The whole variable domain, remainder taken from reference TRBV5-1 and TRBJ1-5, is KAGVTQTPRYLIKTRGQQVTLSCSPISGHRSVSWYQQTPGQGLQFLFEYFSETQRNKGNFPGRFSGRQFSNSRSEMNVSTLELGDSALYLCASSRGGLSNQPQHFGDGTRLSIL.